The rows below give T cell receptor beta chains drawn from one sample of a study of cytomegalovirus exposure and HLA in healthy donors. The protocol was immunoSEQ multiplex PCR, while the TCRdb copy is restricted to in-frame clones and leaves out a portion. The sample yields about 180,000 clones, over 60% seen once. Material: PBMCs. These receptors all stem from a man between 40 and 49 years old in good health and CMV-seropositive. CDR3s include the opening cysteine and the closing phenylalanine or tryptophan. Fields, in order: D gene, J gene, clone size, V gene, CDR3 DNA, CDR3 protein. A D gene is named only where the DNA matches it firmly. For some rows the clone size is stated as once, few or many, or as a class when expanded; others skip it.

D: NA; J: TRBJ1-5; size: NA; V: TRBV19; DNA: TGTGCCAGTAGGGGCAGCTCTAGCAATCAGCCCCAGCATTTT; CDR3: CASRGSSSNQPQHF
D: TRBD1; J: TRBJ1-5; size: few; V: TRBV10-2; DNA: TGCGCCAGCGGGGACAGCATTAGCAATCAGCCCCAGCATTTT; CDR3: CASGDSISNQPQHF
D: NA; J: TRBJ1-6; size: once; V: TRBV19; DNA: TGTGCCAGTAGTGGACCGGGAGCACGGAATTCACCCCTCCACTTT; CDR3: CASSGPGARNSPLHF
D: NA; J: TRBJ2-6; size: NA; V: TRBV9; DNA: TGTGCCAGCAGCGTAGGAACAGGGCCTGGGGCCAACGGCCTGACTTTC; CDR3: CASSVGTGPGANGLTF
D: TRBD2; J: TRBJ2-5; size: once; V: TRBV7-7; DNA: TGTGCTAGCAGCCAATCGACTAGCGCGCAAGAGACCCAGTACTTC; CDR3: CASSQSTSAQETQYF
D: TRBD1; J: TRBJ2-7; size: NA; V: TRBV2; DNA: TGTGCCAGCAGTAGAGGACAGGGGGCGCGATACGAGCAGTACTTC; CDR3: CASSRGQGARYEQYF
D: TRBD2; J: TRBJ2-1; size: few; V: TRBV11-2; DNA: TGTGCCAGCAGCCTCGGCGGGAGGGGTAATGAGCAGTTCTTC; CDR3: CASSLGGRGNEQFF
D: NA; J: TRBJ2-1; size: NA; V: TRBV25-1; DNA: TGTGCCAGCACAAGCTCCCCGGGCAATGAGCAGTTCTTC; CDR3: CASTSSPGNEQFF
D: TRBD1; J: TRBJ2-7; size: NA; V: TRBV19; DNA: TGTGCCAGTAGGGACAGGAGAGACTCCTACGAGCAGTACTTC; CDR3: CASRDRRDSYEQYF
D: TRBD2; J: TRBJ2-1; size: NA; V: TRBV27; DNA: TGTGCCAGCAGACCGGGACTAGCGGGAGTTGAGGAGTTCTTC; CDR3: CASRPGLAGVEEFF
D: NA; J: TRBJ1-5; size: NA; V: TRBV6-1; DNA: TGTGCCAGCAGTGAAGGGGAGGGAGGTCAGCCCCAGCATTTT; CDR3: CASSEGEGGQPQHF
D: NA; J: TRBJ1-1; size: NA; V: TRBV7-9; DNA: TGTGCCAGCAGCAAGCTGAACACTGAAGCTTTCTTT; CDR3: CASSKLNTEAFF
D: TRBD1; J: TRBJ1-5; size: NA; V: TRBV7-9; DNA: TGTGCCAGCAGCGACAGGGAATACAATCAGCCCCAGCATTTT; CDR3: CASSDREYNQPQHF
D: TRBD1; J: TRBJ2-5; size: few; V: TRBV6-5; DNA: TGTGCCAGCAGACCACAGGGGGCTCTGGGGGAGACCCAGTACTTC; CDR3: CASRPQGALGETQYF
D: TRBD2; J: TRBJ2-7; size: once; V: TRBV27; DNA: TGTGCCAGCAGTGCAAGGGCCCCTAAGGGAGGGTACGAGCAGTACTTC; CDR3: CASSARAPKGGYEQYF
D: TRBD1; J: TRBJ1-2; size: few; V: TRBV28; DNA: TGTGCCAGCAGTTTGTCGACAGGGGACTATGGCTACACCTTC; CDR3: CASSLSTGDYGYTF
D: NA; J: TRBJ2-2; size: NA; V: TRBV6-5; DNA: TGTGCCAGCAGGAGGGTCATCACCGGGGAGCTGTTTTTT; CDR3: CASRRVITGELFF
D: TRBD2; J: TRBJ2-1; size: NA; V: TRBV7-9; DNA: TGTGCCAGCCGCAAGCGGGAGGGCCTTGTGTACAATGAGCAGTTCTTC; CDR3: CASRKREGLVYNEQFF
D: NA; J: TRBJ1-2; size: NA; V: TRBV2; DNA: TGTGCCAGCGAGAGGGAACAGTCTCTCTTCTATGGCTACACCTTC; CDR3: CASEREQSLFYGYTF
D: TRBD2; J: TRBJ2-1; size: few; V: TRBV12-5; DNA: TGTGCTAGTGGTTTGGCACGGGGTAGCGGGCCTTACAATGAGCAGTTCTTC; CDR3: CASGLARGSGPYNEQFF
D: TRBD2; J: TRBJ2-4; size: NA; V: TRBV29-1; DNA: TGCAGCGTTGAAGATCGGGCTAGCGGGAGGCACAGTCAGTACTTC; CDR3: CSVEDRASGRHSQYF
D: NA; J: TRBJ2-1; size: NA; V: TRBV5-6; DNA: TGTGCCAGCAGCCCCTTCGCAGGAACCTCCTACAATGAGCAGTTCTTC; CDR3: CASSPFAGTSYNEQFF
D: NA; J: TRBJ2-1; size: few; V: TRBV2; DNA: TGTGCCAGCAGGGGAAGCGGCTCCTACAATGAGCAGTTCTTC; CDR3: CASRGSGSYNEQFF